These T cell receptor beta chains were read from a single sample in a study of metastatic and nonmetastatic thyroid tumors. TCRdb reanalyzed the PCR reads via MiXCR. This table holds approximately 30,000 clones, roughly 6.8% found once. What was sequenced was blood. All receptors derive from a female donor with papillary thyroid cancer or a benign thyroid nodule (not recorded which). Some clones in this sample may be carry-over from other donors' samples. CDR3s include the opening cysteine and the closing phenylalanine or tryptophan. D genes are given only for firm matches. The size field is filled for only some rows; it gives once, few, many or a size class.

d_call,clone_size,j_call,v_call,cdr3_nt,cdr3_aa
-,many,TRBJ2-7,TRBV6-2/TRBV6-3,TGTGCCAGCAGTTACTCAATCGGCTACGAGCAGTACTTC,CASSYSIGYEQYF
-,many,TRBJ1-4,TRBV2,TGTGCCAGCAGTCCGGTTTCAGGAAGTACGGAAAAACTGTTTTTT,CASSPVSGSTEKLFF
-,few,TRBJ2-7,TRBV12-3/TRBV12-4,TGTGCCAGCAGCACTCAGGGAGACGAGCAGTACTTC,CASSTQGDEQYF
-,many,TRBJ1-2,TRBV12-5,TGTGCTAGTGGTTTGGTATTTTTGACAGTTTTAGCCCCTAACTATGGCTACACCTTC,CASGLVFLTVLAPNYGYTF
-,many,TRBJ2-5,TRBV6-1,TGTGCCAGCAGTTCGACCGAGGCCGCCGGTTATGAGACCCAGTACTTC,CASSSTEAAGYETQYF
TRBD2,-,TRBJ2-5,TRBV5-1,TGCGCCAGCAGCCCCCCACTAGCGGGTGAGACCCAGTACTTC,CASSPPLAGETQYF
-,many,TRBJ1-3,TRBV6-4,TGTGCCAGCAAGGACGACAGGCGCTCTGGAAACACCATATATTTT,CASKDDRRSGNTIYF
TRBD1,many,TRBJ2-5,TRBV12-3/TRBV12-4,TGTGCCAGCAGCCATGACAGGGGGCATGGGGAGACCCAGTACTTC,CASSHDRGHGETQYF
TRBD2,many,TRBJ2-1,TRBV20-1,TGCAGTGCTAGTGACCCCGCGGGGGGCGTTTTCAATGAGCAGTTCTTC,CSASDPAGGVFNEQFF
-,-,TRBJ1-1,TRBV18,TGTGCCAGCTCACCACAGGGCCAGTCGAACACTGAAGCTTCCTTT,CASSPQGQSNTEASF
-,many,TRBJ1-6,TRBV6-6,TGTGCCAGCAGTTACTCCGAGGGTAACCGTTCACCCCTCCACTTT,CASSYSEGNRSPLHF
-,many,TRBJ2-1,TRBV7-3,TGTGCCAGCAGCCCCGGGGGCGAGCAGTTCTTC,CASSPGGEQFF
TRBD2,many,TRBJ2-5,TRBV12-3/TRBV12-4,TGTGCCAGCAGCCTAGCGGGGGGGAACCAAGAGACCCAGTACTTC,CASSLAGGNQETQYF
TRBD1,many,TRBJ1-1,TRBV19,TGTGCCAGTAGTCCCCGGACAGGGATGAACACTGAAGCTTTCTTT,CASSPRTGMNTEAFF
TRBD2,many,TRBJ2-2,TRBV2,TGTGCCAGCAAATTAGCGGGAGGGCCCACCGGGGAGCTGTTTTTT,CASKLAGGPTGELFF
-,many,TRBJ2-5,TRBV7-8,TGTGCCAGCAGCTTAAGTGAGCCCCTGCGGCTGGAGACCCAGTACTTC,CASSLSEPLRLETQYF
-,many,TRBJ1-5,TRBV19,TGTGCCAGTAGTTCATCATCCGGGAGCAATCAGCCCCAGCATTTT,CASSSSSGSNQPQHF
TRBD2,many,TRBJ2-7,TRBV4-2,TGTGCCAGCAGCCCCGTTCTAGCGGGGGACTACGAGCAGTACTTC,CASSPVLAGDYEQYF
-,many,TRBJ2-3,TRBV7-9,TGTGCCAGCAGCTTAAACAGGCTTAGCACAGATACGCAGTATTTT,CASSLNRLSTDTQYF
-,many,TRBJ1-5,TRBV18,TGTGCCAGCTCACCACAGGGTAGCAATCAGCCCCAGCATTTT,CASSPQGSNQPQHF
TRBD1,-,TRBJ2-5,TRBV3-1,TGTGCCAGCAGCCAAGGACAGGGGGAGGGGACCCAGTACTTC,CASSQGQGEGTQYF
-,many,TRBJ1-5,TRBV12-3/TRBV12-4,TGTGCCAGCAATATCACCCTGTTTAGTCAGCCCCAGCATTTT,CASNITLFSQPQHF
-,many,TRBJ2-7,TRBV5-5,TGTGCCAGCAGCTTGCAGGACAACTACGAGCAGTACTTC,CASSLQDNYEQYF
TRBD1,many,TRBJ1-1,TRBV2,TGTGCCAGCAAAGGACAGGGGACGAACACTGAAGCTTTCTTT,CASKGQGTNTEAFF
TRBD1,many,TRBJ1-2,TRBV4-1,TGCGCCAGCAGCACGCGGGACAGGGGAGACTATGGCTACACCTTC,CASSTRDRGDYGYTF
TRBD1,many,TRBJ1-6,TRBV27,TGTGCCAGCAGTTTATGGGCAGGGGGGTCACCCCTCCACTTT,CASSLWAGGSPLHF
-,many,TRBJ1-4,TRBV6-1,TGTGCCAGCAGTTCCACTACTGGAAAACTGTTTTTT,CASSSTTGKLFF
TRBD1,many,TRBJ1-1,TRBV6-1,TGTGCCAGCAGTGAATTACAGGGGGGGTTGGCTGAAGCTTTCTTT,CASSELQGGLAEAFF
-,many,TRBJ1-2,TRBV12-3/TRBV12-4,TGTGCCAGCCGGGACGATAGCGGGGCGTATGGCTACACCTTC,CASRDDSGAYGYTF
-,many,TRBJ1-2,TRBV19,TGTGCCAGTAAGTCGGACCCTGCTACGGGTGGCTACACCTTC,CASKSDPATGGYTF
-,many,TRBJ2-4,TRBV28,TGTGCCAGCACTGGTGGGGAATCTGCCGACATTCAGTACTTC,CASTGGESADIQYF
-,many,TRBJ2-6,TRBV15,TGTGCCACCAGCATGACCCACTCTGGGGCCAACGTCCTGACTTTC,CATSMTHSGANVLTF
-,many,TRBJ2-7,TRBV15,TGTGCCACCAGCAATGGAAACAGGGACGGCTTCTACGAGCAGTACTTC,CATSNGNRDGFYEQYF
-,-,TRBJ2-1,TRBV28,TGTGCCAGCAGTTTATATCTCGTCGGCGGTAGGTCGCAGTTCTTC,CASSLYLVGGRSQFF
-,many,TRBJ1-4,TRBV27,TGTGCCAGCAGTTCTGACGACGGTAATGAAAAACTGTTTTTT,CASSSDDGNEKLFF
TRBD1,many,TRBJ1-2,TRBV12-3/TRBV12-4,TGTGCCAGCAGTTTCGGAACGACAGGGTATGGCTACACCTTC,CASSFGTTGYGYTF
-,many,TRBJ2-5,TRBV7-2,TGTGCCAGCAGCTTACTAGGAGAGACCCAGTACTTC,CASSLLGETQYF
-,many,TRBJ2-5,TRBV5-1,TGCGCCAGCAAGGAGGGCACAGGGTTCCAAGAGACCCAGTACTTC,CASKEGTGFQETQYF
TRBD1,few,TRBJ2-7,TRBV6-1,TGTGCCAGCATACCAAGAACGAGGGGGACAGGTTTTTACGAGCAGTACTTC,CASIPRTRGTGFYEQYF
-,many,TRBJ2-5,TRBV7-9,TGTGCCAGCAGCTTCCCGTTGCAAGAGACCCAGTACTTC,CASSFPLQETQYF
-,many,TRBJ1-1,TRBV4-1,TGCGCCAGCAGCCAAGGGCCAGCAAACTTAGTGAACACTGAAGCTTTCTTT,CASSQGPANLVNTEAFF
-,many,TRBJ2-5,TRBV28,TGTGCCAGCAGTGGATACCCAGGGGGGAAAGAGAACCAGTACTTC,CASSGYPGGKENQYF
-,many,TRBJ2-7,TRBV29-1,TGCAGCGTTGAAGAGGCTAACTCCTACGAGCAGTACTTC,CSVEEANSYEQYF
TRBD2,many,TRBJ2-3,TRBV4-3,TGCGCCAGCAGCCGACGGACTAGCGGTCTAGATACGCAGTATTTT,CASSRRTSGLDTQYF
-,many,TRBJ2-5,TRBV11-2,TGTGCCAGCAGCCCGTCCAGGGTGAGAGAGACCCAGTACTTC,CASSPSRVRETQYF
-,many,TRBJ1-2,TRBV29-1,TGCAGCGTTACTCCGGGACGCCACCGTGGGAACCCTGGCTACACCTTC,CSVTPGRHRGNPGYTF
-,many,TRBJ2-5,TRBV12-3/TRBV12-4,TGTGCCAGCAGTTTTTCGAAGGGGGAGACCCAGTACTTC,CASSFSKGETQYF
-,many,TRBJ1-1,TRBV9,TGTGCCAGCAGCGTACTAGGGGACGGCGAAGCTTTCTTT,CASSVLGDGEAFF
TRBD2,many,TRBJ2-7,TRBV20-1,TGCAGTGCTAGTGGACTAGCGCTCTCCTACGAGCAGTACTTC,CSASGLALSYEQYF
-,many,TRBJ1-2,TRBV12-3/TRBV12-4,TGTGCCAGCAGATACACAGGAGAAGCTAACTATGGCTACACCTTC,CASRYTGEANYGYTF
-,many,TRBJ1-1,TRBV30,TGTGCCTGGAATGTCAAGCAGGTTCTGGCTGAAGCTTTCTTT,CAWNVKQVLAEAFF
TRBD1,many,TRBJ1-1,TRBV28,TGTGCCACCTCAGACCCGGGCGAGACAGGGGTCAGCTGGGGCACTGAAGCTTTCTTT,CATSDPGETGVSWGTEAFF
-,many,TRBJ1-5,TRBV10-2,TGCGCCAGCAGTGAGTCGATATCCCGTGGTAATCAGCCCCAGCATTTT,CASSESISRGNQPQHF